The clone carrying this T cell receptor (beta chain) was detected ten times or more. The record originates from a study of T-cell reconstitution after alpha-beta-depleted transplantation in children. V was cut by 6 bases and J by 7 bases, with 12 bases left in between. The CDR3 runs 12 residues. From germline, CDR1 is MNHEY and CDR2 SVGEGT. The authors prepared the TCRbeta library with unique molecular identifiers. TCRdb reprocessed the PCR reads via MiXCR and lists one record per CDR3 protein. The sample includes about 610,000 distinct CDR3 sequences, more than 9% seen only once; the top ten take roughly 3.9%.

The material sequenced was PBMCs from the stem cell graft donor, taken from the stem cell graft. The V gene is TRBV6-2 or TRBV6-3, the J gene TRBJ1-1; a possible D gene is TRBD1 (5 bases). This TCR was recovered from a human donor who donated a stem cell graft to a child with acute myeloid leukemia. In nucleotides, the CDR3 is TGTGCCAGCAGCCTCGGGGCAGTTGAAGCTTTCTTT. This gives the protein CASSLGAVEAFF.